Presented here are 8 T cell receptor beta chains from one specimen sequenced in a study of graft-versus-host responses after intestinal transplantation. Method: immunoSEQ multiplex PCR; TCRdb's copy keeps in-frame clones and lacks some. This table has approximately 100,000 clones, 93% appearing once. For these receptors, no antigen is known. The input for sequencing was unstimulated CD8+ T cells sorted from spleen or lymph node cells, taken before intestinal transplant. Source of these receptors: a human donor who received an intestinal transplant.

This chain's CDR3 is CASCWESSYEQYF. CDR3 DNA sequence: TGTGCCAGCTGCTGGGAGAGCTCCTACGAGCAGTACTTC. The V gene is TRBV6-1, the J gene TRBJ2-7, with a weak D call TRBD2 (5 bases). The CDR3 loop spans 13 amino acids. Germline CDR1 is MNHNS and CDR2 is SASEGT. The V end was cut by 8 bases, the J end by 0 bases, with 11 bases between.

The gene calls are TRBV6-5 and TRBJ2-7; 10 bases are shared with TRBD1. CDR1 and CDR2 from the germline V gene are MNHEY and SVGAGI. V lost 0 bases, J lost 8 bases, and 7 bases stayed unmatched. The CDR3 covers 15 residues. The CDR3 reads CASSYSPGQGSQQYF. The CDR3 coding sequence is TGTGCCAGCAGTTACTCCCCGGGACAGGGGTCCCAGCAGTACTTC.

The J gene is TRBJ2-7, the V gene TRBV4-1; no definite D call. Germline-derived CDR1 and CDR2 are MGHRA and YSYEKL. There are 16 residues in the CDR3. V lost 0 bases and J lost 2, with 14 bases in between. CDR3 sequence (DNA): TGCGCCAGCAGCCAAGAACAAGGCACCCAAACCTACGAGCAGTACTTC. Residues: CASSQEQGTQTYEQYF.

The CDR3: CSVRSSVQGYTF. The CDR3 DNA sequence: TGCAGCGTTCGAAGCTCAGTTCAGGGCTACACCTTC. The chain recombines TRBV29-1 with TRBJ1-2; D is ambiguous. The germline CDR1 and CDR2 sequences are SQVTM and ANQGSEA. Trimming took off 5 bases at V and 8 bases at J, with 15 bases between the two ends. The CDR3 extends over 12 amino acids. The full variable domain, rest sourced from reference TRBV29-1 and TRBJ1-2, is SAVISQKPSRDICQRGTSLTIQCQVDSQVTMMFWYRQQPGQSLTLIATANQGSEATYESGFVIDKFPISRPNLTFSTLTVSNMSPEDSSIYLCSVRSSVQGYTFGSGTRLTVV.

The chain carries TRBV20-1 and TRBJ2-7; D may correspond to TRBD1 or TRBD2 (5 bases each). This CDR3 has 11 residues. Germline V gene lookup returns CDR1 DFQATT and CDR2 SNEGSKA (reference sequence). Trimming left V 5 bases short and J 4 bases short, with 9 bases between. The CDR3 region has the DNA TGCAGTGCTGGTTGGGGGTACGAGCAGTACTTC. Translation: CSAGWGYEQYF.

The chain combines TRBV7-9 with TRBJ1-4; possible D gene TRBD1, 6 bases. The CDR3 length is 14 residues. Per the germline V gene, CDR1 is SEHNR and CDR2 is FQNEAQ (reference sequence). Trimming removed 0 bases at V and 6 bases at J, with 8 bases between. CDR3 sequence: CASSLAGQHEKLFF. The CDR3 DNA follows: TGTGCCAGCAGCTTAGCCGGACAGCATGAAAAACTGTTTTTT.

The chain combines TRBV2 with TRBJ1-1; the D is unclear. This CDR3 is built from 14 residues. V was pared by 3 bases and J by 5 bases, with 13 bases between. CDR1 SNHLY and CDR2 FYNNEI come from the germline V gene. The CDR3, as DNA: TGTGCCAGCAGTGATATAGGCCCTAGGACTGAAGCTTTCTTT. As protein: CASSDIGPRTEAFF.

This chain's CDR3 is CAISETPGTGDFSGNTIYF. CDR3 DNA sequence: TGTGCCATCAGTGAGACCCCCGGGACAGGGGACTTCTCTGGAAACACCATATATTTT. The chain has TRBV10-3 and TRBJ1-3; 10 bases are shared with TRBD1. Germline V gene lookup returns CDR1 ENHRY and CDR2 SYGVKD. This CDR3 has 19 residues. V gave up 2 bases and J gave up 0 bases; unmatched junction bases: 10.